This T cell receptor beta chain was observed in a study of post-analysis software for immune sequencing data. cDNA libraries for TCR beta contained unique molecular identifiers. TCRdb fed the PCR reads into MiXCR, producing one record per CDR3 protein. Here the sample spans approximately 730,000 distinct CDR3 sequences, 25% to 30% being singletons. Points from the study as a whole: A few TRBV segments appeared more often in patients than in controls, and TRBV5-6, TRBV5-1 and TRBV20-1 were among these. Analysis by F measure revealed that same-batch samples clustered strongly together.

This clonotype occurred a few times. Its antigen is unknown. Germline values: CDR1 SGHRS, CDR2 YFSETQ. The V gene end was trimmed by 1 base and the J gene end by 5 bases; junction bases not matched to a gene: 4. The CDR3 totals 14 residues. The receptor was derived from a girl aged 10 to 17 with multiple sclerosis. V is TRBV5-1 and J is TRBJ2-5; TRBD1 aligns across 8 bases. The sample taken for sequencing was blood. This CDR3 reads CASSLQGALETQYF. The CDR3 DNA reads as TGCGCCAGCAGCTTGCAGGGGGCCTTGGAGACCCAGTACTTC.